The T cell receptor (beta chain) under discussion was sequenced for a study of T cell responses to AZD1222 COVID-19 vaccine. Points from the study as a whole: The breadth and depth of Spike-specific TCRs increased once two AZD1222 doses had been given. A reported finding is that nearly half of spike-specific TCRs target unmutated variant regions. Possibly, clonal diversity was underestimated; donors were largely white British and included more females.

The table came from immunoSEQ multiplex PCR; TCRdb's copy has only in-frame clones and leaves some out. In the table there are roughly 79,000 clones, 90% to 95% of which are singletons. As to this clone: Its antigen is as yet unknown.

V gave up 3 bases and J gave up 3 bases, with 12 bases separating them. The CDR3 runs 14 residues. CDR1 SQVTM and CDR2 ANQGSEA come from the germline V gene. The sequencing here drew on peripheral blood, taken on day 0 of MenACWY control vaccination. The chain couples TRBV29-1 to TRBJ2-1; D gene uncertain. The clonotype originates from an adult in good health. The DNA for the CDR3 is TGCAGCGTTGACGCTGGTATAGTCTACAATGAGCAGTTCTTC. This translates into CSVDAGIVYNEQFF.